This T cell receptor beta chain was obtained from a study of blood T cell repertoires in COVID-19. TCRdb's copy holds only in-frame clones and misses some; the assay was immunoSEQ multiplex PCR. Of about 41,000 clones listed, nearly 90% are singletons. CDR1 and CDR2 from the germline V gene are SGHTA and FQGNSA. CDR3 length equals 12 residues. Trimming removed 7 bases from V and 7 bases from J; junction bases left unmatched: 5. The source of this sequence is a man between 60 and 75 years old with acute or convalescent COVID-19. The chain carries TRBV7-2 and TRBJ1-2; 8 positions match TRBD1. Material: peripheral blood. CDR3 nucleotides: TGTGCCAGCACCATGACAGGGGTTGGCTACACCTTC. This sequence encodes CASTMTGVGYTF. Full variable domain (rest looked up from reference TRBV7-2 and TRBJ1-2): GAGVSQSPSNKVTEKGKDVELRCDPISGHTALYWYRQSLGQGLEFLIYFQGNSAPDKSGLPSDRFSAERTGGSVSTLTIQRTQQEDSAVYLCASTMTGVGYTFGSGTRLTVV.